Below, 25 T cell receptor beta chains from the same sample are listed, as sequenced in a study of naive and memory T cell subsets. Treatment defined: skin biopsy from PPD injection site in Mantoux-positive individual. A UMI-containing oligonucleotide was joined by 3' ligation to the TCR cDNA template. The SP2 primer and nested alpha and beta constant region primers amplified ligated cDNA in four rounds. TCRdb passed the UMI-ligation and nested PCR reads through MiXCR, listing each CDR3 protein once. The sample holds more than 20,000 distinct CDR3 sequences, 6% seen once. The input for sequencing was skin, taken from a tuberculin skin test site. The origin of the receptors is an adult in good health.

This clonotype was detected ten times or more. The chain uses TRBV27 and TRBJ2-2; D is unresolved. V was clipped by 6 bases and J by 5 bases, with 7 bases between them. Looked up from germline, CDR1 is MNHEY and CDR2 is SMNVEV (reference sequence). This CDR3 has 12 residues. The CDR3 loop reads CASRIGTGELFF. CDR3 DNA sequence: TGTGCCAGCAGGATAGGAACCGGGGAGCTGTTTTTT.

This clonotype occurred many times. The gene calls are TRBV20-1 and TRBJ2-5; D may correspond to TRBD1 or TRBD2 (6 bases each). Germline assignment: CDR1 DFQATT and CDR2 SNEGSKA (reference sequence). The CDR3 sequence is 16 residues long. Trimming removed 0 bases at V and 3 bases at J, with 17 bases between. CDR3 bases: TGCAGTGCTAGAGATTGGGACTGGGGGCATGAAGAGACCCAGTACTTC. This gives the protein CSARDWDWGHEETQYF.

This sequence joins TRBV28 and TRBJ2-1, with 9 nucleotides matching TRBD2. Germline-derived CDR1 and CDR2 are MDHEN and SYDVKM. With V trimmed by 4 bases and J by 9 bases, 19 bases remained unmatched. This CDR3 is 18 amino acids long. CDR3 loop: CASSSLRSGRNPHSEQFF. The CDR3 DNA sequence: TGTGCCAGCAGTTCCCTCCGGAGCGGGAGGAACCCACATAGTGAGCAGTTCTTC. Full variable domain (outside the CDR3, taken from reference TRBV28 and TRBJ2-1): DVKVTQSSRYLVKRTGEKVFLECVQDMDHENMFWYRQDPGLGLRLIYFSYDVKMKEKGDIPEGYSVSREKKERFSLILESASTNQTSMYLCASSSLRSGRNPHSEQFFGPGTRLTVL.

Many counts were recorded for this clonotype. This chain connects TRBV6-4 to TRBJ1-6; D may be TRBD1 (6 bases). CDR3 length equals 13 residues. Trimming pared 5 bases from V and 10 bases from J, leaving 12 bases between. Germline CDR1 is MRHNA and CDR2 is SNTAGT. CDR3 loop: CASSLQGESPLHF. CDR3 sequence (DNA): TGTGCCAGCAGTTTACAGGGAGAATCACCCCTCCACTTT.

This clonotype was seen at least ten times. In DNA, the CDR3 is TGTGCCAGCAGTTACGGCGGCGGGACTGGGACCTACGAGCAGTACTTC. Its protein product is CASSYGGGTGTYEQYF. V and J are TRBV6-2 or TRBV6-3 and TRBJ2-7; tentative D call: TRBD2 (6 bases). Between the trimmed V and J ends, which lost 2 bases and 2 bases, there was a span of 16 bases. From germline, CDR1 is MNHEY and CDR2 SVGEGT. This CDR3 is built from 16 residues.

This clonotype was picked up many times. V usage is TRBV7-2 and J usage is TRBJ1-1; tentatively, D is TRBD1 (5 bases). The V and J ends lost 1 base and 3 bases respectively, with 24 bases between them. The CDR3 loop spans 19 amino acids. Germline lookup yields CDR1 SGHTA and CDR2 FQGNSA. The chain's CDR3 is CASSLGAGPWGVVYTEAFF. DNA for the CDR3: TGTGCCAGCAGCTTAGGGGCAGGTCCTTGGGGGGTGGTGTACACTGAAGCTTTCTTT. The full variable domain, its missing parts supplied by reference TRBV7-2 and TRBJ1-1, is GAGVSQSPSNKVTEKGKDVELRCDPISGHTALYWYRQSLGQGLEFLIYFQGNSAPDKSGLPSDRFSAERTGGSVSTLTIQRTQQEDSAVYLCASSLGAGPWGVVYTEAFFGQGTRLTVV.

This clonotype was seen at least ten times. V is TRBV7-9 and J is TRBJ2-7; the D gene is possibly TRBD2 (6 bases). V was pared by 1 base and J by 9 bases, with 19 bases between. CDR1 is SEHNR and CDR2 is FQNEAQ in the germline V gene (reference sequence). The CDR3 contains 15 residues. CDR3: CASSLVEGGNLRQYF. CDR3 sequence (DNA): TGTGCCAGCAGCTTAGTTGAGGGAGGTAATTTGCGGCAGTACTTC. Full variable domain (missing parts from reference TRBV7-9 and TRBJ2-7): DTGVSQNPRHKITKRGQNVTFRCDPISEHNRLYWYRQTLGQGPEFLTYFQNEAQLEKSRLLSDRFSAERPKGSFSTLEIQRTEQGDSAMYLCASSLVEGGNLRQYFGPGTRLTVT.

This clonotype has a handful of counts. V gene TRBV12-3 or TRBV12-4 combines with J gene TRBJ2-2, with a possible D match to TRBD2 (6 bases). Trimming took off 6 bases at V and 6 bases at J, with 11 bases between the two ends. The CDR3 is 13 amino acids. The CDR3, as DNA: TGTGCCAGCAGCCTCGGAGGGTCCGGGGAGCTGTTTTTT. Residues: CASSLGGSGELFF.

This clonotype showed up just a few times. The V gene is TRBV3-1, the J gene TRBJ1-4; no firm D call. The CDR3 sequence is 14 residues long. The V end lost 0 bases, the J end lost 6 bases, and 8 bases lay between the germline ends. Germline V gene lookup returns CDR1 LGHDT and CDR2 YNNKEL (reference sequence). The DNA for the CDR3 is TGTGCCAGCAGCCAAGAGGACGGGGATGAAAAACTGTTTTTT. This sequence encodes CASSQEDGDEKLFF. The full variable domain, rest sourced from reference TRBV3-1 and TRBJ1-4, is DTAVSQTPKYLVTQMGNDKSIKCEQNLGHDTMYWYKQDSKKFLKIMFSYNNKELIINETVPNRFSPKSPDKAHLNLHINSLELGDSAVYFCASSQEDGDEKLFFGSGTQLSVL.

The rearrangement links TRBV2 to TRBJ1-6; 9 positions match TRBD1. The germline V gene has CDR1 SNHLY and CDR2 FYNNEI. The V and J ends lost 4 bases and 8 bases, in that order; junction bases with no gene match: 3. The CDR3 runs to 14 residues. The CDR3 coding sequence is TGTGCCAGCAGTGGGGACAGGGTGGATTCACCCCTCCACTTT. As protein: CASSGDRVDSPLHF.

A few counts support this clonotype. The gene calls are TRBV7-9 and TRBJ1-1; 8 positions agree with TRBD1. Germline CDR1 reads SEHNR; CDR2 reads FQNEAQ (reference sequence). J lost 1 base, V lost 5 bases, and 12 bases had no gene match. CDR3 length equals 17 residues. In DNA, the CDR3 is TGTGCCAGCAGCCCAAACGACAGGGGCGTGAGGAACACTGAAGCTTTCTTT. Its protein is CASSPNDRGVRNTEAFF.

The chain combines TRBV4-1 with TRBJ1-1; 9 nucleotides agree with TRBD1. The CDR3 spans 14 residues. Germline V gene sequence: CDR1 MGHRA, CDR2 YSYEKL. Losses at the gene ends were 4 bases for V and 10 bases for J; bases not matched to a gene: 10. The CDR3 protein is CASSPTDRGGLAFF. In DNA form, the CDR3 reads TGCGCCAGCAGCCCCACGGACAGGGGAGGGTTAGCTTTCTTT.

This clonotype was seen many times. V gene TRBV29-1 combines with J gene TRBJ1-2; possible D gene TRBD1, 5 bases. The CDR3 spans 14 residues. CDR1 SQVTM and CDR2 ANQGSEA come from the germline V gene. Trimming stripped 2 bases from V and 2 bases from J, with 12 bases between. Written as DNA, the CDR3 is TGCAGCGTTGAAAGAGGGGACGGGAACTATGGCTACACCTTC. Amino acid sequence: CSVERGDGNYGYTF.

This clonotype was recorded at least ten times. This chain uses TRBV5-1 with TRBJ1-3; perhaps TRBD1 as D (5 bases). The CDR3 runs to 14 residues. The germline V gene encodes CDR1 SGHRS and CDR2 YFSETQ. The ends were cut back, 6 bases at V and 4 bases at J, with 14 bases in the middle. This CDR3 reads CASTPNGAGNTIYF. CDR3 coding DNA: TGCGCCAGCACCCCGAACGGGGCCGGAAACACCATATATTTT.

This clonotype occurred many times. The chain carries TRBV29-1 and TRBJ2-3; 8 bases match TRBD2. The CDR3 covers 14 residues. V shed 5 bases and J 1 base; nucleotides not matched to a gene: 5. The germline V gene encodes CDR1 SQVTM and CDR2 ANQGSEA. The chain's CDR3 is CSVLSGRGTDTQYF. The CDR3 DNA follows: TGCAGCGTTTTGTCCGGGAGGGGCACAGATACGCAGTATTTT.

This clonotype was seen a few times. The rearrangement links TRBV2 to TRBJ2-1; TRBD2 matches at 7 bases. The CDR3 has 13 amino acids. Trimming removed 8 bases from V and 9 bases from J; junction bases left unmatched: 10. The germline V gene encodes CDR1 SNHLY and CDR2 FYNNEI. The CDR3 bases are TGTGCCAGCGGGGCGGGAGAGGGAAGTGAGCAGTTCTTC. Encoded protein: CASGAGEGSEQFF.

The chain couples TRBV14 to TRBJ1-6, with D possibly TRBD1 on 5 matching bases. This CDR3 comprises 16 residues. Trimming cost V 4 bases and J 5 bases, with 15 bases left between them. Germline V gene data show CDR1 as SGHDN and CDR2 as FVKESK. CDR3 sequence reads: CASSPHGGGHNSPLHF. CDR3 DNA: TGTGCCAGCAGCCCCCATGGGGGGGGTCATAATTCACCCCTCCACTTT.

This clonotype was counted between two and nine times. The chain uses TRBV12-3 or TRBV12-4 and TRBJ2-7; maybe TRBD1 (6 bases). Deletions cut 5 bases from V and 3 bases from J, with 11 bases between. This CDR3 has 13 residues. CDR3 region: CASSRGQIYEQYF. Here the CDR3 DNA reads TGTGCCAGCAGTCGAGGACAGATCTACGAGCAGTACTTC.

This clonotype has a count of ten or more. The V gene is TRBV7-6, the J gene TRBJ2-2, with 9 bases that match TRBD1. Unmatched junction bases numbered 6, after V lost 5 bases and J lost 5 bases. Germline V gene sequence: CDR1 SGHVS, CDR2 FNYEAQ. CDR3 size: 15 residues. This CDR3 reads CASSEGQGGTGELFF. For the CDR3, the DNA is TGTGCCAGCAGCGAGGGACAGGGCGGAACCGGGGAGCTGTTTTTT.

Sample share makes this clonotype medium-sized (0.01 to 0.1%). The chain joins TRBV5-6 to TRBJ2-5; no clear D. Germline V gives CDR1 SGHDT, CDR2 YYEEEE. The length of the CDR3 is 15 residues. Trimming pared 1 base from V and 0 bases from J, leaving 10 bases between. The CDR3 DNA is TGTGCCAGCAGCTTGTTCTCGATGTACCAAGAGACCCAGTACTTC. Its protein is CASSLFSMYQETQYF.

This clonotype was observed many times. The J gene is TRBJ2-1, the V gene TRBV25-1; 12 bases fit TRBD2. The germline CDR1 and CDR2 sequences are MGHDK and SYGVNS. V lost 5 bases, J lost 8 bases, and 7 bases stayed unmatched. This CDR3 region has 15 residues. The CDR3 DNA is TGTGCCAGCAGTACTACTAGCGGGAGGAGGGATGAGCAGTTCTTC. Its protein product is CASSTTSGRRDEQFF.

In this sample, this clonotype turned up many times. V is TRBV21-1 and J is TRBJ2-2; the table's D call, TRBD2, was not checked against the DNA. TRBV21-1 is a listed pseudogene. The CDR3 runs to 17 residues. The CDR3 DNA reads TGTGCCAGCAGCAAAAGGTGTAGCGGGAGGGTTACCGGGGAGCTGTTTTTT. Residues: CASSKRCSGRVTGELFF.

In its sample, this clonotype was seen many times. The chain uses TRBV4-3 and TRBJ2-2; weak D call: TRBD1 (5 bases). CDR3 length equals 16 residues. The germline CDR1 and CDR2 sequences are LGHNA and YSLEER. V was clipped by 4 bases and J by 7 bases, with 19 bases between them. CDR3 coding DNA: TGCGCCAGCAGCCCGAGACGGGCAGGGCTAATCGGGGAGCTGTTTTTT. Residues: CASSPRRAGLIGELFF.

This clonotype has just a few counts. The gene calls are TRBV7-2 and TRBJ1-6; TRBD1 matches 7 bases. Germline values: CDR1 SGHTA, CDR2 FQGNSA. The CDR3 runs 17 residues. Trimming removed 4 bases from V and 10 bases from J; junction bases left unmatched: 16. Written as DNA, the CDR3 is TGTGCCAGCAGCTCGCACCAGATCCGGGACAGTGGCTCACCCCTCCACTTT. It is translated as CASSSHQIRDSGSPLHF.

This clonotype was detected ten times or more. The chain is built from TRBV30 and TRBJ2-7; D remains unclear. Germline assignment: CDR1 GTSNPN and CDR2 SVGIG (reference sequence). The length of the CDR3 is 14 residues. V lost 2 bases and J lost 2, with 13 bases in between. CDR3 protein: CAWSKAQLTYEQYF. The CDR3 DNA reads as TGTGCCTGGAGTAAGGCCCAACTAACCTACGAGCAGTACTTC.